A selection of T cell receptor beta chains follows, all from one sample in a study of shared clonotypes between healthy human individuals. Generated by immunoSEQ multiplex PCR, the TCRdb table keeps only in-frame clones and is missing some. The repertoire holds around 2.1 million clones, with more than 90% as singletons. Sequencing used naive CD4+ T cells sorted from blood. All receptors derive from a man aged 18 to 30 in good health. Both conserved end residues are part of each CDR3. A D gene is named only where the DNA matches it firmly. Size values are once, few and many counts, or a class for expanded clones, and some rows have none.

.,.,TRBV9,TRBJ1-1,TGTGCCAGCAGCGTAGGAAGCCAACGGGGCACTGAAGCTTTCTTT,CASSVGSQRGTEAFF
.,.,TRBV19,TRBJ2-7,TGTGCCAGTAGCCCCCAAGCCTACTCCTACGAGCAGTACTTC,CASSPQAYSYEQYF
.,.,TRBV7-7,TRBJ2-2,TGTGCTAGCAGCCCTACAGGGACCGGGGAGCTGTTTTTT,CASSPTGTGELFF
.,.,TRBV18,TRBJ1-5,TGTGCCAGCTCACCAGGCAGTTTATTTCCCCAGCATTTT,CASSPGSLFPQHF
TRBD1,.,TRBV5-7,TRBJ2-2,TGTGCCAGCAGCTTACGACAGGGATGCACCGGGGAGCTGTTTTTT,CASSLRQGCTGELFF
TRBD1,.,TRBV7-2,TRBJ1-1,TGTGCCACCGCGACAGGGGCGAACACTGAAGCTTTCTTT,CATATGANTEAFF
.,.,TRBV7-9,TRBJ1-3,TGTGCCAGCAGCCTCCAAGACAGCTCTGGAAACACCATATATTTT,CASSLQDSSGNTIYF
.,.,TRBV11-2,TRBJ2-7,TGTGCCAGCAGCTTAGACCCCGGAAGGGCCTACGAGCAGTACTTC,CASSLDPGRAYEQYF
TRBD2,.,TRBV30,TRBJ2-7,TGTGCCTCGGGAGGGACATCCTACGAGCAGTACTTC,CASGGTSYEQYF
.,.,TRBV19,TRBJ1-2,TGTGCCAGTACCCAAAGGGGCAGGGCGTACTATGGCTACACCTTC,CASTQRGRAYYGYTF
.,.,TRBV7-9,TRBJ2-5,TGTGCCAGCAGCGCCAGGGTGCGCGAGACCCAGTACTTC,CASSARVRETQYF
.,.,TRBV6-6,TRBJ2-2,TGTGCCAGCAGTTACTGGGGGTTCGGGGAGCTGTTTTTT,CASSYWGFGELFF
.,once,TRBV11-2,TRBJ1-6,TGTGCCAGCAGAGGGGGGGGGACCTATAATTCACCCCTCCACTTT,CASRGGGTYNSPLHF
.,.,TRBV6-5,TRBJ2-3,TGTGCCAGCAGTTACTCCAGCCCCAGCACAGATACGCAGTATTTT,CASSYSSPSTDTQYF
TRBD2,.,TRBV5-1,TRBJ2-2,TGCGCCAGCAGCTTGCAACTAGCGGACACCGGGGAGCTGTTTTTT,CASSLQLADTGELFF
.,.,TRBV6-5,TRBJ1-5,TGTGCCAGCGCCCGGGGTCTAAGCAATCAGCCCCAGCATTTT,CASARGLSNQPQHF
TRBD1,.,TRBV11-3,TRBJ2-2,TGTGCCAGCAGCCCAATGACAGGGGATTCGCCCGGGGAGCTGTTTTTT,CASSPMTGDSPGELFF
TRBD1,.,TRBV7-9,TRBJ2-7,TGTGCCAGCAGCCTTCAGACAGGGGAATGGTACGAGCAGTACTTC,CASSLQTGEWYEQYF
TRBD2,.,TRBV28,TRBJ2-3,TGTGCCAGCAGTTTATCACTAGCGGGGGGGACAGATACGCAGTATTTT,CASSLSLAGGTDTQYF
.,.,TRBV30,TRBJ2-7,TGTGCCTGGGGAACCAACTACGAGCAGTACTTC,CAWGTNYEQYF
.,.,TRBV10-1,TRBJ2-1,TGCGCCAGCAGTGGTGTCCAGAACAACAATGAGCAGTTCTTC,CASSGVQNNNEQFF
TRBD1,.,TRBV5-4,TRBJ2-5,TGTGCCAGCAGCCGGACAGGGGGTTGGGAGACCCAGTACTTC,CASSRTGGWETQYF
.,.,TRBV10-2,TRBJ1-4,TGCGCCAGCAGGGACGGGGCTAATGAAAAACTGTTTTTT,CASRDGANEKLFF
.,.,TRBV14,TRBJ1-6,TGTGCCAGCAGCCAATATGACAGCTCCTATAATTCACCCCTCCACTTT,CASSQYDSSYNSPLHF
.,.,TRBV25-1,TRBJ1-1,TGTGCCAGCACCGTCGGGATTTTGAACACTGAAGCTTTCTTT,CASTVGILNTEAFF
.,.,TRBV30,TRBJ1-6,TGTGCCTGGGGGCCGGTATTGGGTTCACCCCTCCACTTT,CAWGPVLGSPLHF
.,.,TRBV27,TRBJ2-7,TGTGCCAGCAGTTTATCGGACCGCGTAGGGGAGCAGTACTTC,CASSLSDRVGEQYF
.,.,TRBV6-6,TRBJ2-3,TGTGCCAGCAGTTACTCGTCGGGTCGTACGCAGTATTTT,CASSYSSGRTQYF
.,.,TRBV11-2,TRBJ2-3,TGTGCCAGCAGCTTTGGGGGGAGCGGTACAGATACGCAGTATTTT,CASSFGGSGTDTQYF
.,once,TRBV6-6,TRBJ1-2,TGTGCCAGCAGTTACAAGGGGCCGCATTATGGCTACACCTTC,CASSYKGPHYGYTF
.,.,TRBV6-1,TRBJ1-5,TGTGCCAGCAGTGAAGTGCAGCGCAATCAGCCCCAGCATTTT,CASSEVQRNQPQHF
.,.,TRBV27,TRBJ2-7,TGTGCCAGCAGTTTGAACAGAAACTCCTACGAGCAGTACTTC,CASSLNRNSYEQYF
.,.,TRBV5-1,TRBJ2-7,TGCGCCAGCAGCTCAGAGGGGGATCCCTCCTACGAGCAGTACTTC,CASSSEGDPSYEQYF
.,.,TRBV18,TRBJ1-3,TGTGCCAGCTCATCGGGACAAGGGGCAAACAATTTT,CASSSGQGANNF
.,.,TRBV10-3,TRBJ1-2,TGTGCCATCAGTGAGTCGGAGGGTGGGAATGGCTACACCTTC,CAISESEGGNGYTF
.,.,TRBV5-1,TRBJ1-1,TGCGCCAGCAGCTTGATTAGGGAGAACACTGAAGCTTTCTTT,CASSLIRENTEAFF
.,.,TRBV2,TRBJ2-5,TGTGCCAGCACGGCAGAAACCCAAGAGACCCAGTACTTC,CASTAETQETQYF
.,.,TRBV9,TRBJ2-7,TGTGCCAGCAGCGTAATCGAGGGCGGGATTCCGTACTTC,CASSVIEGGIPYF
.,.,TRBV7-8,TRBJ2-1,TGTGCCAGCAGCCAGCCGGGGGGCTTCTCCTACAATGAGCAGTTCTTC,CASSQPGGFSYNEQFF
.,once,TRBV6-6,TRBJ1-5,TGTGCCAGCAGTTACGGTGGGGGGGACGGAAATCAGCCCCAGCATTTT,CASSYGGGDGNQPQHF
TRBD1,.,TRBV5-8,TRBJ1-5,TGTGCCAGCAGCTTACGGACAGGAAAGGTTCAACAGCCCCAGCATTTT,CASSLRTGKVQQPQHF
.,once,TRBV30,TRBJ2-5,TGTGCCTGGAGCCCAGGCGGAACAGGGACCCAGTACTTC,CAWSPGGTGTQYF
.,.,TRBV5-1,TRBJ1-3,TGCGCCAGCAGCTTCGACTGGAGCTCTGGAAACACCATATATTTT,CASSFDWSSGNTIYF
.,.,TRBV28,TRBJ1-1,TGTGCCAGCAGTTTAGTATTCCGGTCGGCTGATTCGGAAGCTTTCTTT,CASSLVFRSADSEAFF
TRBD2,.,TRBV5-1,TRBJ2-4,TGCGCCAGCACCCCGGGAGGGGAGGTTGGAAACATTCAGTACTTC,CASTPGGEVGNIQYF
.,.,TRBV18,TRBJ1-5,TGTGCCAGCTCACCACTAGCAGGGACTCAGCCCCAGCATTTT,CASSPLAGTQPQHF
.,.,TRBV18,TRBJ2-7,TGTGCCAGCTCACCGGTCGGTCAGGGGGGCTACGAGCAGTACTTC,CASSPVGQGGYEQYF
.,.,TRBV7-9,TRBJ1-1,TGTGCCAGCAGCCCAGAAGCGCCGGGTCCCGGCACTGAAGCTTTCTTT,CASSPEAPGPGTEAFF
.,.,TRBV6-5,TRBJ1-5,TGTGCCAGCAGTTTGGGCGATAGCAATCAGCCCCAGCATTTT,CASSLGDSNQPQHF
TRBD2,once,TRBV10-3,TRBJ2-5,TGTGCCATCAGTGAGTCGGCTAGCGGGATGCGAGAGACCCAGTACTTC,CAISESASGMRETQYF